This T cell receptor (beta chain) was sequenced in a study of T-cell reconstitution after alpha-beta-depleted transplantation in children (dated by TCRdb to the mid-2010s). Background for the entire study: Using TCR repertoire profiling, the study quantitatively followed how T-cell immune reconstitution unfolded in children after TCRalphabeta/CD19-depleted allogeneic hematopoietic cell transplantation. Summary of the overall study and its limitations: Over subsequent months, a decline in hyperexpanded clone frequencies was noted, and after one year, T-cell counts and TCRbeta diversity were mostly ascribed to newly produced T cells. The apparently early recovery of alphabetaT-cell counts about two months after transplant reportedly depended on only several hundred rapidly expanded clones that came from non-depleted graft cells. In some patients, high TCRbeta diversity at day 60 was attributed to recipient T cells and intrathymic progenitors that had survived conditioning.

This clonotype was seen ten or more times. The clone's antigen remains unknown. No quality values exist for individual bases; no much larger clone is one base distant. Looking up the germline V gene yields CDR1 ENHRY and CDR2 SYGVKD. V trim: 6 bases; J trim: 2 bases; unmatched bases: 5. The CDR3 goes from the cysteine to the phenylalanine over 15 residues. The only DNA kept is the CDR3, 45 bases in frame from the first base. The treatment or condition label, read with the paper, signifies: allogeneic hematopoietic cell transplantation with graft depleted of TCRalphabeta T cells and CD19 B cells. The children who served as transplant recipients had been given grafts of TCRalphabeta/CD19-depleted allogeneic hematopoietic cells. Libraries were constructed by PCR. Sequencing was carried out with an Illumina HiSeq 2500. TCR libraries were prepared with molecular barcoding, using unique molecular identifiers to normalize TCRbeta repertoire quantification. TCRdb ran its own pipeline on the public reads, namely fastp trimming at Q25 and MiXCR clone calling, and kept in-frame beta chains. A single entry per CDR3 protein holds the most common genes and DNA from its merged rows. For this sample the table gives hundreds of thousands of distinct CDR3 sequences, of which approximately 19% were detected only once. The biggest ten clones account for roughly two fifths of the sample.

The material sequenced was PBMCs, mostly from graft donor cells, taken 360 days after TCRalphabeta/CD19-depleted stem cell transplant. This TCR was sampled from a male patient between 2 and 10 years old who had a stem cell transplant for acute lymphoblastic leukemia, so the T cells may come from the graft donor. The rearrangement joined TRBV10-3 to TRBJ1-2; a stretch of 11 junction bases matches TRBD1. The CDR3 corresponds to CAISWTGGSNYGYTF. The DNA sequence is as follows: TGTGCCATCAGCTGGACAGGGGGCTCGAACTATGGCTACACCTTC.